This TCR beta chain was observed in a study of naive and memory T cell subsets. Study observations and caveats: A few larger clonotypes appeared in naive repertoires, especially CD8, possibly memory cells re-expressing CD45RA. Each distinct alpha or beta sequence counts as one clonotype.

This clonotype came up a few times. Its cognate antigen is unknown. V lost 0 bases to trimming and J lost 1 base, with 13 bases between them. CDR3 length equals 16 residues. CDR1 is DFQATT, CDR2 SNEGSKA, per germline (reference sequence). Two oligonucleotides, mixed equimolar, formed the beta constant-region primer covering TRBC1 and TRBC2. A single record per CDR3 protein comes from TCRdb applying MiXCR to the UMI-ligation and nested PCR reads. The sample lists 140,000 to 150,000 distinct CDR3 sequences, over 15% seen once, with roughly 0.14% in the top ten. The clonotype comes from a human donor in good health. This chain links TRBV20-1 with TRBJ1-5, with TRBD1 as a possible D gene (5 bases). Sequencing was performed on naive CD4+ T cells from blood. This CDR3 reads CSARDRMKGSNQPQHF. DNA of the CDR3: TGCAGTGCTAGAGACCGTATGAAGGGGAGCAATCAGCCCCAGCATTTT.